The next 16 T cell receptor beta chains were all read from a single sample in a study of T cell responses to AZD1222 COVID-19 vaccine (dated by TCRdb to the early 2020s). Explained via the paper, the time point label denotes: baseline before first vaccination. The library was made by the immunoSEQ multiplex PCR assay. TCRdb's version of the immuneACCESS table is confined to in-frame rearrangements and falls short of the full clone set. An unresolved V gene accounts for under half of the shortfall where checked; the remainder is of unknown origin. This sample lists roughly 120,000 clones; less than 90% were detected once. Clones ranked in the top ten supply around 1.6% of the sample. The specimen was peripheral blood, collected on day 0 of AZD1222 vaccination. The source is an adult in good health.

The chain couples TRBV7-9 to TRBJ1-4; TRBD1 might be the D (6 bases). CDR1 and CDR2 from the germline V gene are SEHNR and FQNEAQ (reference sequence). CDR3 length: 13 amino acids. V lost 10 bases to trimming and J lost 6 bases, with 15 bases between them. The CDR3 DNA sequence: TGTGCCACCGGGGGCAGAGGGGATGAAAAACTGTTTTTT. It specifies CATGGRGDEKLFF. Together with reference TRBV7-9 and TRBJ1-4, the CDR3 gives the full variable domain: DTGVSQNPRHKITKRGQNVTFRCDPISEHNRLYWYRQTLGQGPEFLTYFQNEAQLEKSRLLSDRFSAERPKGSFSTLEIQRTEQGDSAMYLCATGGRGDEKLFFGSGTQLSVL.

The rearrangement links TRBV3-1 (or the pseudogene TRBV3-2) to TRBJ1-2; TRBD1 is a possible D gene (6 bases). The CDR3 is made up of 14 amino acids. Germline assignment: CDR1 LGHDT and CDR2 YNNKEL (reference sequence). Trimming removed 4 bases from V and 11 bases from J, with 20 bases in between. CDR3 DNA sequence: TGTGCCAGCAGCCCGCCGGGACACCTTTTGGGTTACACCTTC. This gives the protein CASSPPGHLLGYTF.

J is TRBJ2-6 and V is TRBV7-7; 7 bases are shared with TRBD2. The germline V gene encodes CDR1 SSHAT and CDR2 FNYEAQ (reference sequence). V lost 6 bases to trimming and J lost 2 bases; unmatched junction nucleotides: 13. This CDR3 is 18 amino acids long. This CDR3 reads CASSPWGRGPAGANVLTF. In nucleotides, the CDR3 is TGTGCCAGCAGTCCCTGGGGGAGGGGTCCTGCTGGGGCCAACGTCCTGACTTTC.

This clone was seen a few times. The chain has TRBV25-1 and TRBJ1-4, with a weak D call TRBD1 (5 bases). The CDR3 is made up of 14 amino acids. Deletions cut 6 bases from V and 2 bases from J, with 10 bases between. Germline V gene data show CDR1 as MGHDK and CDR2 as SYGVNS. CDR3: CASSPTVTNEKLFF. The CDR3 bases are TGTGCCAGCAGCCCGACAGTTACTAATGAAAAACTGTTTTTT. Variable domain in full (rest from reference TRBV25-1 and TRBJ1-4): EADIYQTPRYLVIGTGKKITLECSQTMGHDKMYWYQQDPGMELHLIHYSYGVNSTEKGDLSSESTVSRIRTEHFPLTLESARPSHTSQYLCASSPTVTNEKLFFGSGTQLSVL.

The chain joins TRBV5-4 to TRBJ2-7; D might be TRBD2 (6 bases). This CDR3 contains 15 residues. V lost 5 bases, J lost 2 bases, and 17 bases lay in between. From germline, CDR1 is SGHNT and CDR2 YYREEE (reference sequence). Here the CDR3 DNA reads TGTGCCAGCAGTCTGGGCGGGACCCAAACCTACGAGCAGTACTTC. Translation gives CASSLGGTQTYEQYF.

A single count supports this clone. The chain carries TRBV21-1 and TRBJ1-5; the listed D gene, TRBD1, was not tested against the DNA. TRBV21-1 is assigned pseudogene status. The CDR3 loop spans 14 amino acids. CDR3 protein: CASRSSGTDQPQHF. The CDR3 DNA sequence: TGTGCCAGCCGTTCTTCTGGTACAGACCAGCCCCAGCATTTT.

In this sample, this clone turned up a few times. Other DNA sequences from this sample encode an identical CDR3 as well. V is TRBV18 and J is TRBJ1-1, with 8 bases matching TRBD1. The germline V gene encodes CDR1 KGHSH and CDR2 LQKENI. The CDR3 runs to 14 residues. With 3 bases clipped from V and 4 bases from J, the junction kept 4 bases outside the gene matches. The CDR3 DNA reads TGTGCCAGCTCACCTCAGGGGGCCGGCACTGAAGCTTTCTTT. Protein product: CASSPQGAGTEAFF.

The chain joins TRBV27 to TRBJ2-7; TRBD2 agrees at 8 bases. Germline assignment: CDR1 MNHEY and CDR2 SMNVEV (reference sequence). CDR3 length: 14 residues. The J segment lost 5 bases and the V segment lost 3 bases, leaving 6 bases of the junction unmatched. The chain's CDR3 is CASSLSRAGDEQYF. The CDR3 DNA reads TGTGCCAGCAGTTTGAGTCGAGCGGGAGACGAGCAGTACTTC.

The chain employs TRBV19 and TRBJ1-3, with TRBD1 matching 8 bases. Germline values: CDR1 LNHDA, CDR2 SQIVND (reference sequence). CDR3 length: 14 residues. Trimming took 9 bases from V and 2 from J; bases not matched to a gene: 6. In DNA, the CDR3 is TGTGCCAGCCTCCAGGACAGGGCTGGAAACACCATATATTTT. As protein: CASLQDRAGNTIYF.

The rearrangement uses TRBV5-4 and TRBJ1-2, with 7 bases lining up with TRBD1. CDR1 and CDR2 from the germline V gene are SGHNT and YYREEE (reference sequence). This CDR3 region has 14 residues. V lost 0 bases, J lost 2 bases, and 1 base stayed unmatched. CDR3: CASSLVGQNYGYTF. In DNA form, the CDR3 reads TGTGCCAGCAGCTTGGTGGGACAGAACTATGGCTACACCTTC.

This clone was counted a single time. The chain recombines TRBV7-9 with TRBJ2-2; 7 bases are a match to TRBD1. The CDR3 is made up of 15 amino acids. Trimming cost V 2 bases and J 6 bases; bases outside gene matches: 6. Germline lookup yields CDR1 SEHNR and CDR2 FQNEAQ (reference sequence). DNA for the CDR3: TGTGCCAGCAGCTTAACAGGGGAATACGCCGGGGAGCTGTTTTTT. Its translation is CASSLTGEYAGELFF.

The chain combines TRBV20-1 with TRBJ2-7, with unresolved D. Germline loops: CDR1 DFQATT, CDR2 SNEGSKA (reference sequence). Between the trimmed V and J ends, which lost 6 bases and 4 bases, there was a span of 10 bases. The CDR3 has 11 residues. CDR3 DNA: TGCAGTGCGAGCACAGCTTACGAGCAGTACTTC. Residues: CSASTAYEQYF.

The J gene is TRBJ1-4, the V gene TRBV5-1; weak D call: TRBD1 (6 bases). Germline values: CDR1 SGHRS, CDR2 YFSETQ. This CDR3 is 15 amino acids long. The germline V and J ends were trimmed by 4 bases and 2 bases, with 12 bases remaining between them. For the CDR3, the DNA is TGCGCCAGCAGCACCCAGGGGTTGACTAATGAAAAACTGTTTTTT. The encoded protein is CASSTQGLTNEKLFF.

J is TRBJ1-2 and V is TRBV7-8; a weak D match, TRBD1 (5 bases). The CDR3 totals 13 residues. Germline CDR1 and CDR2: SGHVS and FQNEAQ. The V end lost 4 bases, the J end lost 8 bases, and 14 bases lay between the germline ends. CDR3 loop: CASSSRVGNGYTF. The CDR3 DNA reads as TGTGCCAGCAGCTCCAGGGTGGGGAACGGCTACACCTTC.

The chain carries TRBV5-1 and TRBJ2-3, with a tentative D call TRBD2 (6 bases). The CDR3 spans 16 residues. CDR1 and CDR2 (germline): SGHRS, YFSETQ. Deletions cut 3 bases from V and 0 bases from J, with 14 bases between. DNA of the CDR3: TGCGCCAGCAGCTCCGGGACTGCTACTAGCACAGATACGCAGTATTTT. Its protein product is CASSSGTATSTDTQYF.

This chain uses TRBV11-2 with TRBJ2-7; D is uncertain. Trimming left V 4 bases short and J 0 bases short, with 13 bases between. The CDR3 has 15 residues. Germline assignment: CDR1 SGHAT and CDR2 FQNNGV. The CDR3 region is CASSYSPGPSYEQYF. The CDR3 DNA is TGTGCCAGCAGCTACTCACCAGGCCCCTCCTACGAGCAGTACTTC.